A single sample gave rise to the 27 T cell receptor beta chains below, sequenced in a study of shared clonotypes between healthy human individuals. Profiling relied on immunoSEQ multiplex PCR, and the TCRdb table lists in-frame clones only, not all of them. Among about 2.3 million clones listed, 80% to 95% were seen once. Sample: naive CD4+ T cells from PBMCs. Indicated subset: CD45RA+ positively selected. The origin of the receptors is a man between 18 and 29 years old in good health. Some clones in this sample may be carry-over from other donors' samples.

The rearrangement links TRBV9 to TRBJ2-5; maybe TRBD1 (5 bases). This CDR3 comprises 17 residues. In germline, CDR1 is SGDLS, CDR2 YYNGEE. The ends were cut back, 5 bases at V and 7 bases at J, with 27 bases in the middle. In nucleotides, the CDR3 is TGTGCCAGCAGTGGGATCCGGGCCAGGGTCAGGAAAGGGACCCAGTACTTC. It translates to CASSGIRARVRKGTQYF.

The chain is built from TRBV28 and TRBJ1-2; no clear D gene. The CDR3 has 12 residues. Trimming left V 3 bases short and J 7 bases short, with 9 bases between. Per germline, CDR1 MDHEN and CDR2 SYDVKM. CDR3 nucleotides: TGTGCCAGCAGTTTGGGTGCAGTTGGCTACACCTTC. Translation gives CASSLGAVGYTF.

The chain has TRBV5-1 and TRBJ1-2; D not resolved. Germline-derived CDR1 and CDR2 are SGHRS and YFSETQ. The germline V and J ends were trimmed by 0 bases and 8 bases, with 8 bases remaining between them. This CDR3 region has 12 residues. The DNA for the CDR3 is TGCGCCAGCAGCTTGGGTGTGTTAGGCTACACCTTC. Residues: CASSLGVLGYTF.

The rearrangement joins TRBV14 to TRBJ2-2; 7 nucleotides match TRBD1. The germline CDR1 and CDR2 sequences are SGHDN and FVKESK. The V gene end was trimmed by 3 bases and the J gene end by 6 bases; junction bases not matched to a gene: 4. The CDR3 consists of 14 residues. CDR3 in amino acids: CASSHRGSAGELFF. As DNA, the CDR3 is TGTGCCAGCAGCCACAGGGGGTCGGCCGGGGAGCTGTTTTTT.

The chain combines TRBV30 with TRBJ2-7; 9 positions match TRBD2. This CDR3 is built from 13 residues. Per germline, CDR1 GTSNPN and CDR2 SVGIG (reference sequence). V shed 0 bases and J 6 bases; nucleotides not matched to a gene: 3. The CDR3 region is CAWSVLAGVEQYF. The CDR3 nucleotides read TGTGCCTGGAGTGTATTAGCGGGAGTCGAGCAGTACTTC.

CDR3 loop: CSVEGPENYGYTF. For the CDR3, the DNA is TGCAGCGTTGAAGGGCCAGAGAACTATGGCTACACCTTC. The J gene is TRBJ1-2, the V gene TRBV29-1; D gene ambiguous. The ends were cut back, 1 base at V and 2 bases at J, with 8 bases in the middle. The CDR3 consists of 13 residues. Germline assignment: CDR1 SQVTM and CDR2 ANQGSEA.

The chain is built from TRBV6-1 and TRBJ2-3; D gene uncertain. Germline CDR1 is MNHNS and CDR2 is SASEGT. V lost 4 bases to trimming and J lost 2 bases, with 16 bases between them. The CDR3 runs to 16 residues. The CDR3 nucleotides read TGTGCCAGCAGTGGAGGTCCTACGGCGGTCACAGATACGCAGTATTTT. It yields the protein CASSGGPTAVTDTQYF.

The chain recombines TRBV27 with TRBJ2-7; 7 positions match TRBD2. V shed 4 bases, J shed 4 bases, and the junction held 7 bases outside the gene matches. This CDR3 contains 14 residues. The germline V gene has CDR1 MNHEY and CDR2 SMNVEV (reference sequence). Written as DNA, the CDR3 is TGTGCCAGCAGTTCACCGGGGAGGGGTTACGAGCAGTACTTC. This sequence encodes CASSSPGRGYEQYF.

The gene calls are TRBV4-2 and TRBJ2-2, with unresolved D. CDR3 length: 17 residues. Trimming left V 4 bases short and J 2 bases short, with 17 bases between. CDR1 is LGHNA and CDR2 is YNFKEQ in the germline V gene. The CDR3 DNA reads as TGTGCCAGCAGCCCCCTGAGTCCCTGGGGAAACACCGGGGAGCTGTTTTTT. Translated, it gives CASSPLSPWGNTGELFF.

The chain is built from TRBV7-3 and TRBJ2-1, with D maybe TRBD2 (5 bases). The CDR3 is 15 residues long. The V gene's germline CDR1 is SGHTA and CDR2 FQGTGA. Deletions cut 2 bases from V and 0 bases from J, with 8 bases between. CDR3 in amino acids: CASSLERTSYNEQFF. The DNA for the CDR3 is TGTGCCAGCAGCTTAGAGCGGACCTCCTACAATGAGCAGTTCTTC.

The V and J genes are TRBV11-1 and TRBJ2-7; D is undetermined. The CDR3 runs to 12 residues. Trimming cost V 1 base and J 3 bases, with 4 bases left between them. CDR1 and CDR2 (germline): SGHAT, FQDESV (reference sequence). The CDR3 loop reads CASSLVRYEQYF. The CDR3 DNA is TGTGCCAGCAGCTTAGTTCGCTACGAGCAGTACTTC.

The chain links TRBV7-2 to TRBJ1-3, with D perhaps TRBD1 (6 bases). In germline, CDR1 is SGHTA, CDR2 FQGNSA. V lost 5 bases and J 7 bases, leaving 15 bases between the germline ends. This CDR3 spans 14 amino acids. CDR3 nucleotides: TGTGCCAGCAGCCCCGCGGGGGCCCCGAACACCATATATTTT. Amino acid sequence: CASSPAGAPNTIYF.

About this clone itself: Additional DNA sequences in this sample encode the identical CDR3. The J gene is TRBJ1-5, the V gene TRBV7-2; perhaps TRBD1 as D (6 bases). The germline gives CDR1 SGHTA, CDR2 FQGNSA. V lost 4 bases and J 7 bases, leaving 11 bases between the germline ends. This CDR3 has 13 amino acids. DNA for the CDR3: TGTGCCAGCAGCTCACAGGGCAGCCAGCCCCAGCATTTT. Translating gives CASSSQGSQPQHF.

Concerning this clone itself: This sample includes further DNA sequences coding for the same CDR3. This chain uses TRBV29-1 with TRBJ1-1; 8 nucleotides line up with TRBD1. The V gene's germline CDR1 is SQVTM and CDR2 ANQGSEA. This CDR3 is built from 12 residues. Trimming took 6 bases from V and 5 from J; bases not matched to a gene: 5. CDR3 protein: CSVGQGGTEAFF. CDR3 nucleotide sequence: TGCAGCGTAGGACAGGGTGGGACTGAAGCTTTCTTT.

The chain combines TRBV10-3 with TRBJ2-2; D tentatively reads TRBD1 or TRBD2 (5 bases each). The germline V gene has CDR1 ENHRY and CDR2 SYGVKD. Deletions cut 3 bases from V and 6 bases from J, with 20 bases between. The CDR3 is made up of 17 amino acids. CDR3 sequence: CAISEPKRGVIAGELFF. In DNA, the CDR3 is TGTGCCATCAGTGAACCCAAGAGAGGGGTGATCGCCGGGGAGCTGTTTTTT.

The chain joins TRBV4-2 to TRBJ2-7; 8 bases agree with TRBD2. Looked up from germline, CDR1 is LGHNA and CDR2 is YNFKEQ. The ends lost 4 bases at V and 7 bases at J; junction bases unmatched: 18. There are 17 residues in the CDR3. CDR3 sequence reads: CASSRGIAGPSFGEQYF. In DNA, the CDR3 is TGTGCCAGCAGCCGAGGGATAGCGGGACCTTCCTTTGGAGAGCAGTACTTC.

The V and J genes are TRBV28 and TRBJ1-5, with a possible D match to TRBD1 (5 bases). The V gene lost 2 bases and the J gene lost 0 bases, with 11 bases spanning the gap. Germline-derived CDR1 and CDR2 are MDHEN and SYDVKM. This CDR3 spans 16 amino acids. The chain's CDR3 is CASSLVTAYSNQPQHF. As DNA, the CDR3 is TGTGCCAGCAGTTTAGTGACAGCCTATAGCAATCAGCCCCAGCATTTT.

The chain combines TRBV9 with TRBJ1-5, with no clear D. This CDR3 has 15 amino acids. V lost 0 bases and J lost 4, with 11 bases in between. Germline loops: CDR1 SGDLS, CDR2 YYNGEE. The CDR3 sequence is CASSVGGQNNQPQHF. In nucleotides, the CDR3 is TGTGCCAGCAGCGTAGGAGGGCAGAATAATCAGCCCCAGCATTTT.

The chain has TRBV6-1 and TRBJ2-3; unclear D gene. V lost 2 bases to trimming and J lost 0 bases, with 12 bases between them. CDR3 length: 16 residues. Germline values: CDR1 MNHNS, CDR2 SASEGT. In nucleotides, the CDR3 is TGTGCCAGCAGTGAAAGTGTCCTACCAAGCACAGATACGCAGTATTTT. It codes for CASSESVLPSTDTQYF.

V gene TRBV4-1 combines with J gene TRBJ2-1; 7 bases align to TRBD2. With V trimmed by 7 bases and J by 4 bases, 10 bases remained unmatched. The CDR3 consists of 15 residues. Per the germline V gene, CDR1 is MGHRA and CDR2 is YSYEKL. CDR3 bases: TGCGCCAGCAACCTGGGGCCGGGACTATACAATGAGCAGTTCTTC. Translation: CASNLGPGLYNEQFF.

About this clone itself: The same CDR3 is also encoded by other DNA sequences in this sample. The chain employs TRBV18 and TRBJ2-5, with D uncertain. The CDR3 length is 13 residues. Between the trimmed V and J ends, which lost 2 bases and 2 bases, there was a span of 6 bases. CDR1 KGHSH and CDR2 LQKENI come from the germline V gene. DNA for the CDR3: TGTGCCAGCTCACCAGCCAGGCAAGAGACCCAGTACTTC. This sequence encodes CASSPARQETQYF.

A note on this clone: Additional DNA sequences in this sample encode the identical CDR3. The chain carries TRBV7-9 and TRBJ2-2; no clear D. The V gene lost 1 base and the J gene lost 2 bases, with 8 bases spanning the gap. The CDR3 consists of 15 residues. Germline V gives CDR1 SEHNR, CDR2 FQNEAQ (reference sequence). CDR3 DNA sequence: TGTGCCAGCAGCTTAGGGGCCAGTAACACCGGGGAGCTGTTTTTT. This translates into CASSLGASNTGELFF. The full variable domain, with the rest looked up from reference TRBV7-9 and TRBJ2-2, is DTGVSQNPRHKITKRGQNVTFRCDPISEHNRLYWYRQTLGQGPEFLTYFQNEAQLEKSRLLSDRFSAERPKGSFSTLEIQRTEQGDSAMYLCASSLGASNTGELFFGEGSRLTVL.

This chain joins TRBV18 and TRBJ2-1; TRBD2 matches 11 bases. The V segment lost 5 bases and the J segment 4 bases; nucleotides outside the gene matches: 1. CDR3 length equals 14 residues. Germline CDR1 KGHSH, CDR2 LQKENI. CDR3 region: CASSGTSGYNEQFF. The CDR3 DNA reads TGTGCCAGCTCAGGGACTAGCGGTTACAATGAGCAGTTCTTC. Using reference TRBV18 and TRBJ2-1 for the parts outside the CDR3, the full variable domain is NAGVMQNPRHLVRRRGQEARLRCSPMKGHSHVYWYRQLPEEGLKFMVYLQKENIIDESGMPKERFSAEFPKEGPSILRIQQVVRGDSAAYFCASSGTSGYNEQFFGPGTRLTVL.

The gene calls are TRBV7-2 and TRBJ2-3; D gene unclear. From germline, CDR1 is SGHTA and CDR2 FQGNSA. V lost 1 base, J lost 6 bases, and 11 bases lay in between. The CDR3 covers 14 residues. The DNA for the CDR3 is TGTGCCAGCAGCTTAGTGGGCCTAGGGGATACGCAGTATTTT. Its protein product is CASSLVGLGDTQYF.

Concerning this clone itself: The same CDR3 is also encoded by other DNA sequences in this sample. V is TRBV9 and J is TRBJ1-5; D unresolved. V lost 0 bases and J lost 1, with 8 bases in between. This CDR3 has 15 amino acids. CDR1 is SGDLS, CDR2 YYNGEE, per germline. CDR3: CASSVDGSSNQPQHF. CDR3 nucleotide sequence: TGTGCCAGCAGCGTAGACGGGTCGAGCAATCAGCCCCAGCATTTT.

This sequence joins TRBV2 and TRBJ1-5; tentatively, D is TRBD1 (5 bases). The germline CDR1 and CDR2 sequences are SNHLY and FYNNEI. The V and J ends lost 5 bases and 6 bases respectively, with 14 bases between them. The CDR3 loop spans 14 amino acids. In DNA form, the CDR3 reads TGTGCCAGCAGTCTACAGGTGCTCGGTCAGCCCCAGCATTTT. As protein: CASSLQVLGQPQHF.

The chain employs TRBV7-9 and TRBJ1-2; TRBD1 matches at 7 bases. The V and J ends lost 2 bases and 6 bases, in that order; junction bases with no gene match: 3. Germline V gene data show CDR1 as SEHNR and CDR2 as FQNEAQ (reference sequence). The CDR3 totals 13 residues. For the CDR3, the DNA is TGTGCCAGCAGCTTACCTACAGGGGATGGCTACACCTTC. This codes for CASSLPTGDGYTF.